This entry is about one T cell receptor beta chain. Its antigen is currently unknown. This entry belongs to a study of regulatory T cells in long-lasting Graves disease. The time point is: persistent/refractory GD, antithyroid drugs over 5 years with positive TRAb. RNA extracted from PBMCs served as the sequencing template. Graves' disease diagnoses followed American Thyroid Association guidelines. Patients hailed from an endocrinology department in Xi'an, China. Investigators prepared the TCR beta libraries by applying iRepertoire HTBI primers and Arm-PCR of CDR3 regions. TCRdb independently ran MiXCR on the multiplex PCR reads; one entry per CDR3 protein. The sample yields 650,000 to 700,000 distinct CDR3 sequences, about 30% seen once. This CDR3 contains 15 residues. V was trimmed by 3 bases and J by 2 bases, leaving 13 bases between them. From germline, CDR1 is LNHDA and CDR2 SQIVND (reference sequence).

Study-wide findings and caveats: Persistent disease was characterized by preferential usage of TRBV28, TRBJ1-2 and TRBJ2-5.

The sequence came from a female donor with Graves disease. V usage is TRBV19 and J usage is TRBJ1-2, with D possibly matching TRBD1 (6 bases). Source: peripheral blood mononuclear cells (PBMCs), taken when the disease was refractory, from a patient treated with antithyroid drugs. The CDR3 DNA reads TGTGCCAGTAGTATTTCGGGACACCTGAACTATGGCTACACCTTC. Its translation: CASSISGHLNYGYTF.